The 21 T cell receptor beta chains below all came from one sample that was sequenced in a study of breast tumors, draining lymph nodes, adjacent tissues. TCRdb reanalysed the multiplex PCR reads using MiXCR and keeps one entry per CDR3 protein. The profile shows 150,000 to 200,000 distinct CDR3 sequences, roughly 30% of them singletons. The lymph nodes were axillary draining lymph nodes from breast cancer patients. The specimen was axillary lymph node tissue. The receptor set was obtained from a female donor with breast cancer. Some clones in this sample may be carry-over from other donors' samples.

At least ten counts were recorded for this clonotype. This chain connects TRBV30 to TRBJ1-3; 10 bases line up with TRBD1. This CDR3 has 13 residues. The germline CDR1 and CDR2 sequences are GTSNPN and SVGIG (reference sequence). Trimming cost V 8 bases and J 7 bases; bases outside gene matches: 8. The CDR3 sequence is CAATGTGANTIYF. The CDR3 DNA reads as TGTGCCGCTACCGGGACAGGGGCCAACACCATATATTTT. The full variable domain, with the rest looked up from reference TRBV30 and TRBJ1-3, is SQTIHQWPATLVQPVGSPLSLECTVEGTSNPNLYWYRQAAGRGLQLLFYSVGIGQISSEVPQNLSASRPQDRQFILSSKKLLLSDSGFYLCAATGTGANTIYFGEGSWLTVV.

This clonotype showed up many times. This chain joins TRBV4-1 and TRBJ2-7; tentatively, D is TRBD2 (5 bases). Deletions cut 0 bases from V and 7 bases from J, with 19 bases between. The CDR3 covers 16 residues. From germline, CDR1 is MGHRA and CDR2 YSYEKL. The CDR3 spells CASSQDVGVGFVEQYF. DNA of the CDR3: TGCGCCAGCAGCCAAGATGTGGGAGTGGGGTTCGTAGAGCAGTACTTC.

This clonotype was seen ten or more times. At one end, the junction sequence differs from germline, possibly due to a read error. This rearrangement joins TRBV6-6 to TRBJ1-5; tentatively, D is TRBD1 (5 bases). Germline lookup yields CDR1 MNHNY and CDR2 SVGAGI (reference sequence). The CDR3 has 13 residues. The CDR3: CASSHSRGQPQHF. The CDR3 DNA sequence: TGTGCCAGCAGTCACTCGCGGGGGCAGCCCCAGCATTTT.

Details on this clonotype: The junction differs from germline at one of its ends, possibly a read error. The chain employs TRBV29-1 and TRBJ1-2, with TRBD1 matching 8 bases. Germline CDR1 reads SQVTM; CDR2 reads ANQGSEA. This CDR3 region has 12 residues. CDR3 region: CSVVGTGYGYAF. Written as DNA, the CDR3 is TGCAGCGTTGTCGGGACAGGCTATGGCTACGCCTTC.

Ten or more counts support this clonotype. This sequence joins TRBV29-1 and TRBJ1-2; D may be TRBD1 (6 bases). The CDR3 consists of 10 residues. Germline-derived CDR1 and CDR2 are SQVTM and ANQGSEA. The V gene lost 4 bases and the J gene lost 8 bases, with 8 bases spanning the gap. CDR3 region: CSVARGGYTF. The CDR3 DNA is TGCAGCGTTGCCAGGGGAGGCTACACCTTC.

This chain uses TRBV7-2 with TRBJ2-1, with D unclear. V lost 2 bases and J lost 0, with 17 bases in between. The germline V gene has CDR1 SGHTA and CDR2 FQGNSA. This CDR3 is 18 amino acids long. The CDR3 is CASSLHLSQAGSYNEQFF. DNA for the CDR3: TGTGCCAGCAGCTTACACCTCTCGCAGGCCGGCTCCTACAATGAGCAGTTCTTC.

This clonotype was seen many times. The rearrangement links TRBV11-2 to TRBJ2-1; TRBD1 aligns across 9 bases. Unmatched junction bases numbered 13, after V lost 5 bases and J lost 11 bases. From germline, CDR1 is SGHAT and CDR2 FQNNGV. The CDR3 has 15 amino acids. The CDR3 bases are TGTGCCAGCAGCCCTGACCGGGGACAGGGAAGGAAGCAGTTCTTC. It codes for CASSPDRGQGRKQFF.

The genes are TRBV6-1 and TRBJ1-5; D unclear. Per germline, CDR1 MNHNS and CDR2 SASEGT. CDR3 length: 14 residues. Between the trimmed V and J ends, which lost 5 bases and 4 bases, there was a span of 12 bases. The CDR3, as DNA: TGTGCCAGCAGTATTGGAGGGAATAATCAGCCCCAGCATTTT. Protein sequence: CASSIGGNNQPQHF.

This clonotype was seen repeatedly, ten times or more. The rearrangement links TRBV9 to TRBJ1-2, with a tentative D call TRBD1 (5 bases). V lost 0 bases, J lost 4 bases, and 10 bases lay in between. Germline V gives CDR1 SGDLS, CDR2 YYNGEE. The CDR3 sequence is 14 residues long. CDR3 nucleotide sequence: TGTGCCAGCAGCGTAGGGGGGGAGGGCTATGGCTACACCTTC. Translation: CASSVGGEGYGYTF.

In its sample, this clonotype was seen many times. This chain joins TRBV27 and TRBJ2-3; D is perhaps TRBD1 or TRBD2 (5 bases each). Per germline, CDR1 MNHEY and CDR2 SMNVEV (reference sequence). This CDR3 is 15 amino acids long. V was pared by 6 bases and J by 2 bases, with 15 bases between. CDR3: CASRSALGTTDTQYF. The DNA for the CDR3 is TGTGCCAGCAGATCCGCCCTAGGGACCACAGATACGCAGTATTTT.

The sample holds many counts of this clonotype. This chain joins TRBV5-8 and TRBJ2-2; 11 nucleotides agree with TRBD2. This CDR3 region has 16 residues. V was pared by 3 bases and J by 1 base, with 2 bases of the junction left unmatched. Germline values: CDR1 SGHTS, CDR2 YDEGEE. As DNA, the CDR3 is TGTGCCAGCAGCTGGGGGACTAGCGGGAACACCGGGGAGCTGTTTTTT. It specifies CASSWGTSGNTGELFF.

This clonotype occurred many times. The chain couples TRBV11-2 to TRBJ2-5; 13 bases align to TRBD2. This CDR3 has 17 amino acids. The germline V gene encodes CDR1 SGHAT and CDR2 FQNNGV. Germline trimming cut 6 bases from V and 2 bases from J; bases unmatched to any gene: 9. CDR3 nucleotides: TGTGCCAGCAGTCCCCTCAAACTAGCGGGGGGGCAAGAGACCCAGTACTTC. This gives the protein CASSPLKLAGGQETQYF.

This clonotype has only a few counts. V gene TRBV3-1 combines with J gene TRBJ2-1; 11 nucleotides agree with TRBD2. The CDR3 runs 13 residues. Germline CDR1 and CDR2: LGHDT and YNNKEL (reference sequence). Trimming took 4 bases from V and 13 from J; bases not matched to a gene: 6. CDR3 DNA sequence: TGTGCCAGCAGCCGATCCGGGACTAGCGGACAGTTCTTC. This gives the protein CASSRSGTSGQFF.

The V gene is TRBV6-2 or TRBV6-3, the J gene TRBJ1-5; a weak D match, TRBD1 (5 bases). CDR1 and CDR2 (germline): MNHEY, SVGEGT. The CDR3 spans 14 residues. Deletions cut 5 bases from V and 4 bases from J, with 12 bases between. The CDR3 sequence is CASSRGRGNQPQHF. Written as DNA, the CDR3 is TGTGCCAGCAGTCGAGGCCGGGGGAATCAGCCCCAGCATTTT.

With regard to this clonotype: A much more abundant neighbour one base away suggests this may be a read error. J is TRBJ1-6 and V is TRBV6-1, with TRBD1 matching 9 bases. CDR3 size: 15 residues. Germline trimming cut 6 bases from V and 8 bases from J; bases unmatched to any gene: 8. Looked up from germline, CDR1 is MNHNS and CDR2 is SASEGT. The chain's CDR3 is CASRPEQGAYSPLHF. The DNA of the CDR3 is TGTGCCAGCAGGCCCGAACAGGGGGCTTATTCACCCCTCCACTTT.

Details on this clonotype: The conserved phenylalanine or tryptophan is not found at the CDR3 terminus, so this likely reflects a read error. V gene TRBV5-5 combines with J gene TRBJ1-2, with unresolved D. The CDR3 has 13 amino acids. Germline V gene data show CDR1 as SGHKS and CDR2 as YYEKEE (reference sequence). The CDR3 is CANSQVSSGGYTL. CDR3 sequence (DNA): TGTGCCAACAGCCAAGTGTCAAGTGGCGGCTACACCCTC.

This clonotype was detected ten times or more. This chain connects TRBV20-1 to TRBJ2-1, with 11 positions matching TRBD2. The CDR3 runs 14 residues. V shed 1 base, J shed 11 bases, and the junction held 7 bases outside the gene matches. Germline V gene lookup returns CDR1 DFQATT and CDR2 SNEGSKA (reference sequence). Here the CDR3 reads CSARVGTSGLKQFF. In DNA, the CDR3 is TGCAGTGCTAGAGTTGGGACTAGCGGACTAAAGCAGTTCTTC.

The chain uses TRBV6-5 and TRBJ2-1; D is unresolved. With 8 bases removed from V and 6 bases from J, the gap between germline ends came to 14 bases. This CDR3 has 13 amino acids. Per the germline V gene, CDR1 is MNHEY and CDR2 is SVGAGI. For the CDR3, the DNA is TGTGCCAGCGTTGAAGGAGCTGTCAATGAGCAGTTCTTC. It yields the protein CASVEGAVNEQFF.

This clonotype was observed many times. The chain is built from TRBV12-3 or TRBV12-4 and TRBJ1-5; 9 positions agree with TRBD1. V dropped 5 bases and J dropped 7; count of bases not matched to a gene: 9. The CDR3 extends over 15 amino acids. CDR3 DNA: TGTGCCAGCAGTACCAAACAGGGGGCTTACCAGCCCCAGCATTTT. This encodes CASSTKQGAYQPQHF.

The table lists this clonotype with many counts. The J gene is TRBJ1-3, the V gene TRBV20-1; D is possibly TRBD1 (6 bases). V lost 8 bases and J lost 4, with 15 bases in between. CDR3 length: 13 residues. Germline CDR1 is DFQATT and CDR2 is SNEGSKA (reference sequence). The CDR3 bases are TGCAGTCCCTGGGGGGCAGCGGGAAACACCATATATTTT. It encodes CSPWGAAGNTIYF.

This clonotype was observed a handful of times. Being one base from a much bigger clone, this may be a read error. V is TRBV7-6 and J is TRBJ1-2, with D perhaps matching TRBD1 (5 bases). Germline V lookup: CDR1 SGHVS, CDR2 FNYEAQ. The length of the CDR3 is 14 residues. V shed 6 bases and J shed 4 bases, with 15 bases lying between them. The CDR3 nucleotides are TGTGCCAGCAGTTGCTCCCCAGGGACCTATGGCTACACCTTC. This encodes CASSCSPGTYGYTF.